Included here is one T cell receptor beta chain sequence, with context. Its antigen remains unidentified. No base quality information exists; no much larger clone differs at one position. These data originate in a study of blood T cell repertoires in COVID-19 (dated by TCRdb to the early 2020s). As for the study more broadly: Samples covering the acute and convalescent phases of COVID-19 were provided by collaborators in the United States, Italy and Spain. The prospective study material was composed of cDNA or gDNA derived from T cells, B-cell-depleted T cells, or PBMCs. Deeply sampled blood TCRbeta repertoires from subjects exposed to, actively infected with, or recovered from COVID-19 were included in the dataset. The repertoires were released in a freely available public database intended as a resource for research on the immune response to SARS-CoV-2. The samples were drawn from two sources: the first 160 participants of the ongoing ImmuneRACE study, and 1,000 to 1,500 subjects contributed by 6 global collaborators. Sample metadata almost always included a de-identified subject ID, COVID-19 status, age in years and sex. Where HLA class I and class II types were available, the types were taken from metadata supplied by the sample provider, not from assay-based typing.

TCRbeta CDR3 regions were amplified from genomic DNA using the immunoSEQ Assay, a bias-controlled multiplex PCR. In the source study's methods: The number of nucleated cells in each sample was estimated from the amplification of reference gene primers within the assay. To quantify the absolute abundance of each unique TCRbeta CDR3 rearrangement, sequence reads were collapsed and filtered. For each sample, productive Simpson clonality was calculated by taking the square root of Simpson's diversity index across productive rearrangements. TCRdb mirrors the immuneACCESS table, restricted to in-frame sequences. Some clones are absent from its copies; in checked studies, under half trace to an unresolved V gene, and the reason for the others is unknown. That table supplies the V and J calls and clone size; D and trimming were determined from the DNA. The sample profile shows over 200,000 clones; approximately 81% of them were found once. Around 18% of the sample belongs to the ten largest clones.

Looking up the germline V gene (reference sequence) yields CDR1 SGHAT and CDR2 FQDESV. Trimming takes 5 bases off V and 6 bases off J; junction bases not matched to a gene: 4. The CDR3, cysteine through phenylalanine, is 13 amino acids long. Kept here is only the CDR3 DNA, which spans 39 bases and is read in frame from base 1. Overall study results and their limits: The quantity of clinical and demographic metadata differed by source and by participant and was supplied without curation.

Collaborating institutions collected whole blood in K2EDTA tubes following their own protocols. For TCRbeta analysis, collaborator samples were shipped as frozen whole blood, as isolated PBMCs, or as DNA extracted from either sample type. Input material: peripheral blood. Recombination joined TRBV11-1 with TRBJ2-3, with 8 junctional bases fitting TRBD2. The sequence derives from a woman of 80 years or more with active or convalescent COVID-19. The nucleotides read TGTGCCAGCAGCCTGGGACTAGAGGATACGCAGTATTTT. Its amino acids are CASSLGLEDTQYF.